This T cell receptor (beta chain) was documented in a study of CXCR3-negative and CXCR3-positive naive CD8 T cells. CDR1 and CDR2 (germline): MDHEN, SYDVKM. The CDR3 is made up of 16 amino acids. TRB cDNA was prepared as libraries by UMI-labeled 5' RACE. TCRdb re-analyzed the 5' RACE reads; it lists each CDR3 protein once, without DNA. The sample includes over 100,000 distinct CDR3 sequences. The sequencing sample was made of naive CXCR3- CD8+ T cells from blood. Subset denoted: CD45RO-CCR7+CD27+CD95- naive CD8+ T cells lacking CXCR3 (TNR3-). The TCR originated in a human donor in good health. Some clones in this sample may be carry-over from other donors' samples. This rearrangement joins TRBV28 to TRBJ2-3; TCRdb gives TRBD2 as the D gene, but with no DNA this cannot be confirmed. CDR3 in amino acids: CASSRLLAGAGDTQYF.